This TCR beta chain was captured by sequencing in a study of technical replicates of blood from a handful of donors. The CDR3 length is 14 residues. Germline CDR1 reads SGHRS; CDR2 reads YFSETQ. V gave up 0 bases and J gave up 4 bases, with 8 bases separating them. Libraries were prepared by immunoSEQ multiplex PCR; TCRdb keeps only in-frame clonotypes and omits some of them. The sample lists 70,000 to 90,000 clones, roughly 94% occurring once. The chain is built from TRBV5-1 and TRBJ2-1; tentative D call: TRBD2 (5 bases). The sample comprised T cells isolated from PBMCs. The origin of this receptor is a human donor in good health. The CDR3 loop reads CASSLESGYNEQFF. CDR3 bases: TGCGCCAGCAGCTTGGAGTCGGGGTACAATGAGCAGTTCTTC.